The sequence of this T cell receptor (beta chain) was determined in a study of CD8 T cells in ankylosing spondylitis. Study-wide points: The study identified a TCR beta motif of seven or eight highly homologous variants that appeared characteristic of ankylosing spondylitis blood.

Unmatched junction bases numbered 9, after V lost 11 bases and J lost 8 bases. This CDR3 is built from 12 residues. CDR1 is MNHEY, CDR2 SVGAGI, per germline. In this sample, this clonotype turned up many times. What it binds is not known. MiXCR, applied by TCRdb to the 5' RACE reads, yields one record per CDR3 protein. The table has some 220,000 distinct CDR3 sequences, 7.5% to 9.5% seen once; the top ten hold 4% to 5.5%. The chain carries TRBV6-5 and TRBJ1-2; 9 nucleotides line up with TRBD1. The specimen sequenced was blood, either unsorted or a sorted T cell fraction (not recorded which). The receptor's source is a female donor with ankylosing spondylitis or in good health (not recorded which). DNA of the CDR3: TGTGCCGCGCGACAGGGGGGATTCGGCTACACCTTC. This sequence encodes CAARQGGFGYTF.